Below, 19 T cell receptor beta chains from the same sample are listed, as sequenced in a study of blood T cells in healthy people across ages. A second PCR, run for about 7 to 11 cycles, used a sample-barcoded 5' primer plus a J-beta primer mix. TCRdb ran MiXCR on the 5' RACE reads and lists one entry per CDR3 protein. The repertoire holds more than 1 million distinct CDR3 sequences, with roughly 45% as singletons. The material sequenced was blood. These receptors all come from a woman aged 55 to 70 in good health.

This chain links TRBV29-1 with TRBJ2-1; D is unresolved. From germline, CDR1 is SQVTM and CDR2 ANQGSEA. Trimming cost V 3 bases and J 5 bases, with 11 bases left between them. This CDR3 region has 13 residues. The CDR3 protein is CSVEGGSHNEQFF. The CDR3 DNA follows: TGCAGCGTTGAGGGCGGCAGTCACAATGAGCAGTTCTTC.

The chain joins TRBV12-3 or TRBV12-4 to TRBJ2-5; 8 bases agree with TRBD2. The CDR3 contains 16 residues. V was pared by 5 bases and J by 4 bases, with 12 bases of the junction left unmatched. CDR3 coding DNA: TGTGCCAGCAGTACCACTAGCGGTCGGCAAGTAGAGACCCAGTACTTC. It is translated as CASSTTSGRQVETQYF.

There are many counts of this clonotype. In nucleotides, the CDR3 is TGCAGTGCTAGACCAGGGACTAGCGGGAGAAGATACGAGCAGTACTTC. As protein: CSARPGTSGRRYEQYF. This chain links TRBV20-1 with TRBJ2-7; 14 bases agree with TRBD2. Losses at the gene ends were 2 bases for V and 4 bases for J; bases not matched to a gene: 7. The CDR3 is made up of 16 amino acids. CDR1 and CDR2 (germline): DFQATT, SNEGSKA (reference sequence).

The rearrangement uses TRBV9 and TRBJ2-3; TRBD2 aligns across 10 bases. Germline values: CDR1 SGDLS, CDR2 YYNGEE. V lost 5 bases to trimming and J lost 4 bases; unmatched junction nucleotides: 4. The CDR3 runs 14 residues. The CDR3 protein is CASSASGSADTQYF. In nucleotides, the CDR3 is TGTGCCAGCAGTGCTAGCGGGAGTGCAGATACGCAGTATTTT.

This rearrangement joins TRBV25-1 to TRBJ1-2; tentative D call: TRBD1 (6 bases). Trimming removed 4 bases from V and 7 bases from J, with 10 bases in between. CDR3 length equals 12 residues. Germline CDR1 MGHDK, CDR2 SYGVNS. CDR3 bases: TGTGCCAGCAGTGCCCACAGGGCTGGCTACACCTTC. Translating gives CASSAHRAGYTF.

This clonotype was counted only a few times. The CDR3 DNA reads as TGTGCCAGCAGCGTAGGAAGGACGTTCACTGAAGCTTTCTTT. Protein: CASSVGRTFTEAFF. This chain links TRBV9 with TRBJ1-1; D is uncertain. V lost 0 bases and J 4 bases, leaving 10 bases between the germline ends. The germline CDR1 and CDR2 sequences are SGDLS and YYNGEE. There are 14 residues in the CDR3.

Turning to this clonotype: A read error may produce the germline difference seen at one junction end. The CDR3 DNA sequence: TGTGCCAGCAGCGAAGCGGCCAGGACAGTTTATGGCTACACCTTC. This gives the protein CASSEAARTVYGYTF. The rearrangement joins TRBV6-1 to TRBJ1-2; a weak D match, TRBD1 (6 bases). Germline V gives CDR1 MNHNS, CDR2 SASEGT. The CDR3 extends over 15 amino acids.

The J gene is TRBJ2-2, the V gene TRBV10-1; D may match TRBD1 or TRBD2 (6 bases each). Deletions cut 3 bases from V and 4 bases from J, with 12 bases between. The CDR3 spans 15 residues. Per germline, CDR1 WNHNN and CDR2 SYGVQD (reference sequence). This CDR3 reads CASSDGGLGTGELFF. CDR3 nucleotide sequence: TGCGCCAGCAGTGATGGGGGGCTAGGCACCGGGGAGCTGTTTTTT.

This clonotype was detected only a few times. In DNA, the CDR3 is TGTGCCATCAGATCGACTAGCGGGAGTGATGGGGCCAACGTCCTGACTTTC. Encoded protein: CAIRSTSGSDGANVLTF. J is TRBJ2-6 and V is TRBV10-3; 12 bases map to TRBD2. The length of the CDR3 is 17 residues. CDR1 and CDR2 from the germline V gene are ENHRY and SYGVKD. Trimming removed 6 bases from V and 3 bases from J; junction bases left unmatched: 6.

Here the CDR3 DNA reads TGTGCCAGCAGCTTAACGCGAACAGGGTACCATGAAGCTTTCTTT. Residues: CASSLTRTGYHEAFF. The V call is TRBV7-3, the J call TRBJ1-1; D might be TRBD1 (6 bases). CDR3 length equals 15 residues. CDR1 and CDR2 (germline): SGHTA, FQGTGA. The germline V and J ends were trimmed by 0 bases and 7 bases, with 15 bases remaining between them.

The rearrangement uses TRBV4-1 and TRBJ2-5; 9 bases agree with TRBD1. The J call may be in error: the DNA end matches TRBJ2-7 better. This CDR3 has 17 residues. Looked up from germline, CDR1 is MGHRA and CDR2 is YSYEKL. The CDR3 reads CASSQRTSDRGLYEQYF. CDR3 bases: TGCGCCAGCAGCCAGAGAACCTCGGACAGGGGACTCTACGAGCAGTACTTC.

J is TRBJ2-7 and V is TRBV4-2, with TRBD2 matching over 11 bases. Germline loops: CDR1 LGHNA, CDR2 YNFKEQ. This CDR3 region has 16 residues. The V and J ends lost 0 bases and 3 bases, in that order; junction bases with no gene match: 4. The CDR3 spells CASSQEIAGGFYEQYF. CDR3 DNA: TGTGCCAGCAGCCAAGAAATAGCGGGAGGGTTCTACGAGCAGTACTTC.

V is TRBV5-1 and J is TRBJ2-7; 9 positions agree with TRBD1. The CDR3 contains 17 residues. V lost 0 bases, J lost 1 base, and 8 bases stayed unmatched. Germline V gene data show CDR1 as SGHRS and CDR2 as YFSETQ. The CDR3 DNA is TGCGCCAGCAGCTTGGGACAGGGGGTTGGCGGTTCCTACGAGCAGTACTTC. Its translation is CASSLGQGVGGSYEQYF.

The rearrangement joins TRBV6-2 or TRBV6-3 to TRBJ1-1, with D perhaps matching TRBD1 (5 bases). Germline values: CDR1 MNHEY, CDR2 SVGEGT. V lost 2 bases and J 5 bases, leaving 18 bases between the germline ends. This CDR3 has 16 amino acids. The CDR3 coding sequence is TGTGCCAGCAGTTACGAGGTAGGGACGCCCGGGACTGAAGCTTTCTTT. Residues: CASSYEVGTPGTEAFF.

The genes are TRBV19 and TRBJ1-4, with a tentative D call TRBD1 (5 bases). V dropped 6 bases and J dropped 6 bases, with 14 bases sitting between them. CDR1 LNHDA and CDR2 SQIVND come from the germline V gene (reference sequence). CDR3 size: 14 residues. This chain's CDR3 is CASREPGTHEKLFF. Here the CDR3 DNA reads TGTGCCAGTAGGGAACCCGGGACCCATGAAAAACTGTTTTTT.

V gene TRBV15 combines with J gene TRBJ2-1; no firm D call. Between the trimmed V and J ends, which lost 1 base and 14 bases, there was a span of 15 bases. The CDR3 has 13 amino acids. The germline gives CDR1 LNHNV, CDR2 YYDKDF (reference sequence). The CDR3 loop is CATSRVRTQPEFF. CDR3 bases: TGTGCCACCAGCAGAGTACGGACCCAGCCTGAGTTCTTC.

This clonotype has only a few counts. The chain links TRBV20-1 to TRBJ2-1; perhaps TRBD2 as D (5 bases). The V gene lost 4 bases and the J gene lost 8 bases, with 15 bases spanning the gap. The CDR3 covers 13 residues. Germline loops: CDR1 DFQATT, CDR2 SNEGSKA (reference sequence). The CDR3 DNA sequence: TGCAGTGCTACTCCTAGCCTGAAGGATGAGCAGTTCTTC. This codes for CSATPSLKDEQFF.

A remark on this clonotype: With a much larger clone just one base away, this may be a read error. This sequence joins TRBV29-1 and TRBJ2-5, with TRBD2 matching 7 bases. The CDR3 spans 13 residues. Per the germline V gene, CDR1 is SQVTM and CDR2 is ANQGSEA. Trimming cost V 4 bases and J 0 bases; bases outside gene matches: 2. As DNA, the CDR3 is TGCAGCGTTGGGGGGGGGGACCAAGAGACCCAGTACTTC. Protein product: CSVGGGDQETQYF.

With respect to this clonotype: A much bigger clone sits one base away, suggesting this may be a read error. This chain joins TRBV7-2 and TRBJ2-1; 10 bases agree with TRBD1. Trimming cost V 5 bases and J 13 bases; bases outside gene matches: 11. Looked up from germline, CDR1 is SGHTA and CDR2 is FQGNSA. The CDR3 is 14 residues long. The CDR3 coding sequence is TGTGCCAGCAGCCCCGACAGGGGGCTAGAGACCCAGTTCTTC. Translated, it gives CASSPDRGLETQFF.